The source of this T cell receptor (beta chain) is a study of cytomegalovirus exposure and HLA in healthy donors. Findings and caveats of the study: Judged likely to be a sequencing artifact was a cluster of highly shared sequence variants.

Regarding this clone: What it binds is unknown.

Both 60 Vbeta primers and 13 Jbeta primers went into the PCR. Some clones are missing from TCRdb's copy, which holds only in-frame ones; the method was immunoSEQ multiplex PCR. The table lists fewer than 200,000 clones, approximately 70% of them singletons. The CDR3 is 14 residues long. Trimming stripped 2 bases from V and 6 bases from J, with 13 bases between. The germline V gene encodes CDR1 KGHSH and CDR2 LQKENI. The clonotype originates from a man in his forties in good health and CMV-seropositive. This sequence joins TRBV18 and TRBJ1-2; no firm D call. What was sequenced was PBMCs. CDR3 DNA: TGTGCCAGCTCACCATGGGAGGGCTCCCATGGCTACACCTTC. It specifies CASSPWEGSHGYTF.